Listed here are 3 T cell receptor beta chains from one sample, sequenced in a study of response to subunit inactivated influenza vaccine. One entry per CDR3 protein, called by TCRdb with MiXCR from the RT-PCR reads. The table lists 500,000 to 650,000 distinct CDR3 sequences, approximately 7.6% of them singletons. The sequenced sample was PBMCs from blood, obtained less than 30 months after vaccination. Receptors were obtained from a man aged 50 to 69 who received an inactivated influenza vaccine.

This clonotype was picked up a small number of times. V and J are TRBV5-1 and TRBJ1-1; the D is unclear. Germline V gene data show CDR1 as SGHRS and CDR2 as YFSETQ. V shed 2 bases and J shed 10 bases, with 15 bases lying between them. This CDR3 spans 13 amino acids. CDR3: CASSFDTERGAFF. CDR3 nucleotides: TGCGCCAGCAGCTTTGATACAGAACGGGGAGCTTTCTTT.

This clonotype was picked up a small number of times. The V and J genes are TRBV9 and TRBJ2-1; D not certain. The germline V and J ends were trimmed by 0 bases and 5 bases, with 6 bases remaining between them. Germline-derived CDR1 and CDR2 are SGDLS and YYNGEE. The CDR3 length is 13 residues. The CDR3, as DNA: TGTGCCAGCAGCGTAGAGGCAGACAATGAGCAGTTCTTC. Its translation: CASSVEADNEQFF.

This clonotype was observed a handful of times. The rearrangement uses TRBV20-1 and TRBJ2-7; D call uncertain. The CDR3 is 11 amino acids. V lost 6 bases and J lost 4, with 10 bases in between. Germline CDR1 reads DFQATT; CDR2 reads SNEGSKA (reference sequence). Here the CDR3 reads CSALDDYEQYF. CDR3 in DNA: TGCAGTGCGTTGGATGATTACGAGCAGTACTTC.